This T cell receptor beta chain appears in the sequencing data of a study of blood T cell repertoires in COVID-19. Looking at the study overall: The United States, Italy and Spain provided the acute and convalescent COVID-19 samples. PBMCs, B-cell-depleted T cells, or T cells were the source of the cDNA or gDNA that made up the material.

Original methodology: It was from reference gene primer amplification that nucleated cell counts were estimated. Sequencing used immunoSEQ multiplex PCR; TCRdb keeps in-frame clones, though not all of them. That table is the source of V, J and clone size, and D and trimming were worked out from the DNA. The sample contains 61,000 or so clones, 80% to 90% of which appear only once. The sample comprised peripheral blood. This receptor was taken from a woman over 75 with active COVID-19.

The DNA for the CDR3 is TGCAGCGTTGAAGAGCGGGGCCACTACGAGCAGTACTTC. Translation gives CSVEERGHYEQYF. This chain connects TRBV29-1 to TRBJ2-7, with D perhaps matching TRBD2 (6 bases). The length of the CDR3 is 13 residues. In germline, CDR1 is SQVTM, CDR2 ANQGSEA. V was cut by 0 bases and J by 3 bases, with 9 bases left in between.